This T cell receptor (beta chain) derives from a study of T cells in Graves' hyperthyroidism and ophthalmopathy. The study, taken as a whole, reports: The model anticipated ophthalmopathy a median approximately 6.7 months pre-onset.

The ends were cut back, 3 bases at V and 10 bases at J, with 13 bases in the middle. Germline CDR1 and CDR2: KGHSH and LQKENI. The CDR3 consists of 12 residues. In the ophthalmopathy cohort, Clinical Activity Score was at least 3, NOSPECS grade at least 4, and duration under 3 months. Uncontrolled infection, other autoimmune disease, pregnancy and lactation each barred patients from inclusion. It was approximately 9.4 ml of fresh peripheral blood that supplied the PBMCs. The CDR3 regions of TCR beta were amplified from RNA transcripts. In the first-round RT-PCR of the TCR CDR3, the HTBI primer set was used. TCRdb used MiXCR to reprocess the multiplex PCR reads, holding one entry per CDR3 protein. The sample consists of tens of thousands of distinct CDR3 sequences, around 53% of them appearing once. Comments on this clonotype: The antigen remains unidentified.

This TCR was recovered from a man aged 40-50 years with Graves' ophthalmopathy. The V and J genes are TRBV18 and TRBJ2-7, with a tentative D call TRBD1 (6 bases). Sequenced input: blood. This chain's CDR3 is CASSPSGGNQYF. In nucleotides, the CDR3 is TGTGCCAGCTCACCGAGTGGGGGCAATCAGTACTTC.